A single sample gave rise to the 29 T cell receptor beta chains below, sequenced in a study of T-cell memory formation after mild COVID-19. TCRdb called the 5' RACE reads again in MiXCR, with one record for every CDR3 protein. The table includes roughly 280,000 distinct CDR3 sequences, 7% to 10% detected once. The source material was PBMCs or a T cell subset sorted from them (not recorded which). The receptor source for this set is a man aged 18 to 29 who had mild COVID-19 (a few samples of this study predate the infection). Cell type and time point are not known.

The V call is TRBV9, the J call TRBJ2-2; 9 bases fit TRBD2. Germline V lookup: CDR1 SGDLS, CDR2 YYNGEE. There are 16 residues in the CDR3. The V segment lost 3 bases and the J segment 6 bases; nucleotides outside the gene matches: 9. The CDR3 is CASSAPGTSPPGELFF. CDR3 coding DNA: TGTGCCAGCAGCGCCCCCGGGACTAGCCCCCCCGGGGAGCTGTTTTTT.

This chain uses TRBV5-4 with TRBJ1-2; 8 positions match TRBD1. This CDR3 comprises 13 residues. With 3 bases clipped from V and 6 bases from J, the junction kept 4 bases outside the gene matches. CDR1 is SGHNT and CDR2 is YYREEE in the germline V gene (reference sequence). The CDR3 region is CASSSTGVDGYTF. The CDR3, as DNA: TGTGCCAGCAGCTCGACAGGGGTTGATGGCTACACCTTC.

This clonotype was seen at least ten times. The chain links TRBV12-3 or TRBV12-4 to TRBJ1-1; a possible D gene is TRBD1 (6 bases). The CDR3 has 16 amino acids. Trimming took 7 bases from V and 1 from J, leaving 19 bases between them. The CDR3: CASTETGGAGNTEAFF. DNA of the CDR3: TGTGCCAGCACCGAGACGGGGGGCGCGGGGAACACTGAAGCTTTCTTT.

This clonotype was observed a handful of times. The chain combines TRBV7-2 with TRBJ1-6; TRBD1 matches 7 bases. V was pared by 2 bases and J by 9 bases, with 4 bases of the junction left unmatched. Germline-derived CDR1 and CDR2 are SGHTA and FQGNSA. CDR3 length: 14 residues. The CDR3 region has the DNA TGTGCCAGCAGCTTACGACAGGGCGGTTCACCCCTCCACTTT. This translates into CASSLRQGGSPLHF.

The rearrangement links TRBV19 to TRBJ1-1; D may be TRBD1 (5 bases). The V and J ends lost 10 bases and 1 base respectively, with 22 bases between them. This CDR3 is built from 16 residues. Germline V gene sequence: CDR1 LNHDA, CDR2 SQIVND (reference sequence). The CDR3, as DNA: TGTGCCACCGGCGCGGGACCGACGAGGGGGAACACTGAAGCTTTCTTT. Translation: CATGAGPTRGNTEAFF.

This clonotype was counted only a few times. The CDR3 protein is CASSYHGGSETQYF. CDR3 bases: TGTGCCAGCAGTTACCACGGGGGATCAGAGACCCAGTACTTC. The gene calls are TRBV6-2 or TRBV6-3 and TRBJ2-5; tentative D call: TRBD2 (6 bases). The V and J ends lost 2 bases and 4 bases respectively, with 11 bases between them. Germline V CDR1 and CDR2: MNHEY, SVGEGT. This CDR3 contains 14 residues.

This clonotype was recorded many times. In DNA form, the CDR3 reads TGTGCCAGCAGTTTGGGACAGGGCACCTACGAGCAGTACTTC. Residues: CASSLGQGTYEQYF. The V call is TRBV7-2, the J call TRBJ2-7; 9 positions agree with TRBD1. Germline V gives CDR1 SGHTA, CDR2 FQGNSA. V lost 6 bases, J lost 2 bases, and 5 bases stayed unmatched. The CDR3 covers 14 residues.

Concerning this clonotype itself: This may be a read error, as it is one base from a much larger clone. The CDR3 nucleotides are TGTGGCAGCAGGCACCGGGACCCTAAATTTGGCTACACCTTC. This gives the protein CGSRHRDPKFGYTF. The chain combines TRBV6-6 with TRBJ1-2, with a tentative D call TRBD1 (5 bases). This CDR3 region has 14 residues. Germline V gene lookup returns CDR1 MNHNY and CDR2 SVGAGI (reference sequence).

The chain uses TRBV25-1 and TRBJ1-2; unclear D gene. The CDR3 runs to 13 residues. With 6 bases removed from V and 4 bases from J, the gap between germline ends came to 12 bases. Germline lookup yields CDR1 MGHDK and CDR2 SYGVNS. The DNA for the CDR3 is TGTGCCAGCAGGGAACCCGAGGGCTATGGCTACACCTTC. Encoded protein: CASREPEGYGYTF.

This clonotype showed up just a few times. This CDR3 reads CASSPGGQQETQYF. The CDR3 DNA reads TGTGCCAGCAGCCCCGGGGGACAGCAAGAGACCCAGTACTTC. This chain uses TRBV7-6 with TRBJ2-5; tentative D call: TRBD1 (7 bases). Germline values: CDR1 SGHVS, CDR2 FNYEAQ. This CDR3 spans 14 amino acids. V lost 5 bases and J 2 bases, leaving 12 bases between the germline ends.

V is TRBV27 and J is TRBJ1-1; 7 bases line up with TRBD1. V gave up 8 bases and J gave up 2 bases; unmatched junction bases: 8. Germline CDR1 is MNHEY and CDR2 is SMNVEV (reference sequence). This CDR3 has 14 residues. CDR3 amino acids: CASRVDRANTEAFF. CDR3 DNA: TGTGCCAGCCGGGTAGACAGGGCAAACACTGAAGCTTTCTTT.

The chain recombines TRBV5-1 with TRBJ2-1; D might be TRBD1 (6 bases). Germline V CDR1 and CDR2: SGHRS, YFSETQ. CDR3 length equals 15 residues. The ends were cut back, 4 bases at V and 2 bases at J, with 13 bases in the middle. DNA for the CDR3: TGCGCCAGCAGCCCCCAGGGGTACGCCTACAATGAGCAGTTCTTC. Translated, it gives CASSPQGYAYNEQFF.

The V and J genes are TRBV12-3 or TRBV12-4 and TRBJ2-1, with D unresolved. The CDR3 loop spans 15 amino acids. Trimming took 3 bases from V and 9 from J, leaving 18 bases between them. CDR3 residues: CASSFQFVTPTEQFF. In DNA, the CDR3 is TGTGCCAGCAGTTTTCAGTTTGTTACGCCTACTGAGCAGTTCTTC.

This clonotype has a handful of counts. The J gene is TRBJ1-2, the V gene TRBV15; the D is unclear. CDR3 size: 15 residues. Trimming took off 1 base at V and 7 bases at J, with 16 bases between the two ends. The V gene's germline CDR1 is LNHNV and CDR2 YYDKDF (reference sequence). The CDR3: CATSRAANGLGGYTF. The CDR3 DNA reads TGTGCCACCAGCAGAGCGGCGAACGGGCTCGGTGGCTACACCTTC.

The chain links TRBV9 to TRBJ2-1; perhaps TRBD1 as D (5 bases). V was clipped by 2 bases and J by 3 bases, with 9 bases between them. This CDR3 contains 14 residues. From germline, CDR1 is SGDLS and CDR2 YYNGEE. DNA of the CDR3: TGTGCCAGCAGCGTCCTACAGGACTACAATGAGCAGTTCTTC. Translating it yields CASSVLQDYNEQFF. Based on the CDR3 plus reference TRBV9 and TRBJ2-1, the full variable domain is DSGVTQTPKHLITATGQRVTLRCSPRSGDLSVYWYQQSLDQGLQFLIQYYNGEERAKGNILERFSAQQFPDLHSELNLSSLELGDSALYFCASSVLQDYNEQFFGPGTRLTVL.

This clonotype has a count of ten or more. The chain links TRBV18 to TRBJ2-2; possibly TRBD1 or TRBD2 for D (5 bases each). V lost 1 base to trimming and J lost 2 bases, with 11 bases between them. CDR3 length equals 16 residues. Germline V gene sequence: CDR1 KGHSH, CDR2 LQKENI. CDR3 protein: CASSPRVRDNTGELFF. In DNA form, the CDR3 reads TGTGCCAGCTCACCACGTGTCAGGGACAACACCGGGGAGCTGTTTTTT.

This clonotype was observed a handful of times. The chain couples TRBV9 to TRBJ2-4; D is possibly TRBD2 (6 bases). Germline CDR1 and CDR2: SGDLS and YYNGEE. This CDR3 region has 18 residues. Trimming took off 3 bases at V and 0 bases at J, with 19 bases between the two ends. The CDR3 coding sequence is TGTGCCAGCAGCGAGGGAGGTGGGGGACTTTTAGCCAAAAACATTCAGTACTTC. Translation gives CASSEGGGGLLAKNIQYF.

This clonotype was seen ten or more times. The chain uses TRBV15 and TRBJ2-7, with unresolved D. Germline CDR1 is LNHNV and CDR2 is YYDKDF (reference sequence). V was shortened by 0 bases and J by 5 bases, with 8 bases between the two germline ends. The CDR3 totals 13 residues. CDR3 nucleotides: TGTGCCACCAGCAGAGATCGGACCCACGAGCAGTACGTC. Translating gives CATSRDRTHEQYV.

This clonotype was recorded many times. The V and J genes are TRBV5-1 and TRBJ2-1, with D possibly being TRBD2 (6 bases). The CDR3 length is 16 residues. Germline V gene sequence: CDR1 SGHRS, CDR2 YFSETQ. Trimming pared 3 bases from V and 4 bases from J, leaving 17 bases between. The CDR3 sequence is CASSSLSAGGYNEQFF. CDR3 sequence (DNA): TGCGCCAGCAGCTCCCTTAGCGCTGGGGGGTACAATGAGCAGTTCTTC.

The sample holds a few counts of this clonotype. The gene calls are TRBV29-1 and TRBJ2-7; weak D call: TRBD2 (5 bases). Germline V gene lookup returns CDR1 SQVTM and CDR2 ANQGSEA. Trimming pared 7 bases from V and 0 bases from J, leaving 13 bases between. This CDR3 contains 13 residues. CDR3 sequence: CSGGSGSSYEQYF. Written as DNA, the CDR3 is TGCAGCGGAGGCTCTGGGAGCTCCTACGAGCAGTACTTC.

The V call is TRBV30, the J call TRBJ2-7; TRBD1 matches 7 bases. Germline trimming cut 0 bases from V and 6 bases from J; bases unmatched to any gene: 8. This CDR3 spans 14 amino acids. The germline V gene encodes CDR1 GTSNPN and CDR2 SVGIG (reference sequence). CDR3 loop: CAWSVSTGAFEQYF. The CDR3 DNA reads TGTGCCTGGAGTGTGTCCACAGGGGCTTTCGAGCAGTACTTC.

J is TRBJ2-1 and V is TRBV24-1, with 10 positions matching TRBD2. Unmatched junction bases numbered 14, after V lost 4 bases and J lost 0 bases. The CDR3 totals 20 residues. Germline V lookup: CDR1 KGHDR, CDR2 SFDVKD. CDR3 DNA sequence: TGTGCCACCAGTGACACATCCGCTAGCGGGGGCCTAAGCTCCTACAATGAGCAGTTCTTC. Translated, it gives CATSDTSASGGLSSYNEQFF.

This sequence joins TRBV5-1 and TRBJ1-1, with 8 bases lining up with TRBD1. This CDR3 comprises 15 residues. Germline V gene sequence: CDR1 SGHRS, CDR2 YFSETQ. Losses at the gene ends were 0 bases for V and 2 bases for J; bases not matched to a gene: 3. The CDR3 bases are TGCGCCAGCAGCTTGGCGGACAGGGACAACACTGAAGCTTTCTTT. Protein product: CASSLADRDNTEAFF. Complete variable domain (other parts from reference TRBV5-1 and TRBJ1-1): KAGVTQTPRYLIKTRGQQVTLSCSPISGHRSVSWYQQTPGQGLQFLFEYFSETQRNKGNFPGRFSGRQFSNSRSEMNVSTLELGDSALYLCASSLADRDNTEAFFGQGTRLTVV.

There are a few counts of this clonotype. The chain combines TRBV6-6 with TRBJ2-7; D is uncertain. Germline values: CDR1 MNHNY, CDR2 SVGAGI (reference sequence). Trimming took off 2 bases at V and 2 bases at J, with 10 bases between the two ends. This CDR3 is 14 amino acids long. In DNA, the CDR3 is TGTGCCAGCAGTTACGGTCCGGGCGCCTACGAGCAGTACTTC. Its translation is CASSYGPGAYEQYF.

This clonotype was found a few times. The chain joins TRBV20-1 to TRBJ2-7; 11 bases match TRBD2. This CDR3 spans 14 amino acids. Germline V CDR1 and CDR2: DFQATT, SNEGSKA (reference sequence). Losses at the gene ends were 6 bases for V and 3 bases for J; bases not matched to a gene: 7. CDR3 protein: CSARGTSGYYEQYF. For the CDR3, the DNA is TGCAGTGCCCGAGGGACTAGCGGATACTACGAGCAGTACTTC.

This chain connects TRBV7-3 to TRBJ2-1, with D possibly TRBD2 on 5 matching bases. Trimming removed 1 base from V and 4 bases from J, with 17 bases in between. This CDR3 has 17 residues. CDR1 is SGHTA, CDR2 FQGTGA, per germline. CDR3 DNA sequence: TGTGCCAGCAGCTTAATTAGGGCCCCACTAGGGTACAATGAGCAGTTCTTC. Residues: CASSLIRAPLGYNEQFF.

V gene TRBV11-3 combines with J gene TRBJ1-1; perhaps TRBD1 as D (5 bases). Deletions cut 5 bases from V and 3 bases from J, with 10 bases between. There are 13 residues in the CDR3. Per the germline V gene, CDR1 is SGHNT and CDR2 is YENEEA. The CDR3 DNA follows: TGTGCCAGCAGCCCCGGGGGGGACACTGAAGCTTTCTTT. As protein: CASSPGGDTEAFF.

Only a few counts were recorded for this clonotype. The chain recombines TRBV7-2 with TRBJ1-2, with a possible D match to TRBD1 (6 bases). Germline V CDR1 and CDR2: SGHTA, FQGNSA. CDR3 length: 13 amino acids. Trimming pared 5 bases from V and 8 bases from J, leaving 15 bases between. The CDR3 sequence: CASSQQAGEGYTF. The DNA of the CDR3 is TGTGCCAGCAGCCAGCAGGCAGGGGAAGGCTACACCTTC.

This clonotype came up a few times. The CDR3 loop is CASSSRGQLNTEAFF. In DNA, the CDR3 is TGTGCCAGCAGCTCACGGGGGCAGTTGAACACTGAAGCTTTCTTT. The chain links TRBV6-2 or TRBV6-3 to TRBJ1-1; maybe TRBD1 (6 bases). V lost 6 bases to trimming and J lost 0 bases, with 14 bases between them. The CDR3 is 15 amino acids. CDR1 MNHEY and CDR2 SVGEGT come from the germline V gene.